Shown below are 10 T cell receptor beta chains from a single sample sequenced in a study of T cell repertoires and HLA-DP antigens. Their antigens are not known. TCRdb's copy holds only in-frame clones and misses some; the assay was immunoSEQ multiplex PCR. The data contain roughly 70,000 clones, about four fifths of them seen just once; the ten biggest clones take up around 1.5%. What was sequenced was CD4+ T cells from PBMCs. The receptor source for this set is a man aged 55 to 70 in good health and CMV-seronegative.

The rearrangement uses TRBV5-1 and TRBJ2-7; 7 nucleotides line up with TRBD1. The CDR3 consists of 16 residues. V shed 0 bases and J 3 bases; nucleotides not matched to a gene: 9. CDR1 and CDR2 from the germline V gene are SGHRS and YFSETQ. In DNA form, the CDR3 reads TGCGCCAGCAGCTTGGGGGGACAGCCCAAGGACTACGAGCAGTACTTC. This translates into CASSLGGQPKDYEQYF.

This chain connects TRBV5-5 to TRBJ1-3, with D perhaps matching TRBD1 (6 bases). The ends were cut back, 2 bases at V and 2 bases at J, with 14 bases in the middle. Looked up from germline, CDR1 is SGHKS and CDR2 is YYEKEE (reference sequence). There are 16 residues in the CDR3. CDR3 sequence reads: CASSFSQGSAGNTIYF. The CDR3, as DNA: TGTGCCAGCAGCTTTAGCCAGGGGTCTGCTGGAAACACCATATATTTT.

The genes are TRBV25-1 and TRBJ2-4; a weak D match, TRBD2 (7 bases). Germline CDR1 and CDR2: MGHDK and SYGVNS. This CDR3 has 13 amino acids. V lost 6 bases to trimming and J lost 5 bases, with 11 bases between them. CDR3 sequence (DNA): TGTGCCAGCAGGAGGGGGGGGGAAAACATTCAGTACTTC. It codes for CASRRGGENIQYF.

The chain has TRBV19 and TRBJ1-5; D uncertain. Germline CDR1 LNHDA, CDR2 SQIVND (reference sequence). V was trimmed by 2 bases and J by 9 bases, leaving 11 bases between them. The CDR3 length is 13 residues. The CDR3 DNA follows: TGTGCCAGTAGTATATCAACCTCGTGGCCCCAGCATTTT. Translation gives CASSISTSWPQHF.

The V and J genes are TRBV2 and TRBJ1-2, with D possibly being TRBD1 (5 bases). Germline V CDR1 and CDR2: SNHLY, FYNNEI. V was shortened by 1 base and J by 8 bases, with 14 bases between the two germline ends. The CDR3 totals 14 residues. CDR3 amino acids: CASSEGGTAWGYTF. The CDR3, as DNA: TGTGCCAGCAGTGAAGGTGGGACTGCCTGGGGCTACACCTTC.

This chain joins TRBV7-2 and TRBJ2-5, with a weak D call TRBD2 (6 bases). Germline V gives CDR1 SGHTA, CDR2 FQGNSA. V was shortened by 2 bases and J by 1 base, with 11 bases between the two germline ends. This CDR3 comprises 15 residues. CDR3 nucleotide sequence: TGTGCCAGCAGCTTATCGGGACTGAGCCAAGAGACCCAGTACTTC. Its translation: CASSLSGLSQETQYF.

The chain combines TRBV19 with TRBJ2-2; 7 nucleotides agree with TRBD2. Trimming removed 4 bases from V and 4 bases from J; junction bases left unmatched: 9. This CDR3 comprises 16 residues. Germline lookup yields CDR1 LNHDA and CDR2 SQIVND (reference sequence). CDR3: CASSSGGGVGTGELFF. DNA for the CDR3: TGTGCCAGTAGTAGCGGCGGGGGAGTGGGCACCGGGGAGCTGTTTTTT.

The genes are TRBV2 and TRBJ1-3; D remains ambiguous. V gave up 1 base and J gave up 4 bases, with 11 bases separating them. CDR1 is SNHLY, CDR2 FYNNEI, per germline. This CDR3 has 15 amino acids. CDR3 sequence (DNA): TGTGCCAGCAGTGAAGTTGGCGGCCTGGGAAACACCATATATTTT. Protein: CASSEVGGLGNTIYF.

V gene TRBV7-2 combines with J gene TRBJ1-3; D ambiguous. Germline CDR1 and CDR2: SGHTA and FQGNSA. This CDR3 region has 16 residues. V shed 1 base and J shed 2 bases, with 12 bases lying between them. The CDR3 DNA sequence: TGTGCCAGCAGCTTAGTTTTTGACATAGCTGGAAACACCATATATTTT. This codes for CASSLVFDIAGNTIYF.

The chain has TRBV9 and TRBJ2-2; D might be TRBD1 (6 bases). Germline values: CDR1 SGDLS, CDR2 YYNGEE. Trimming took off 1 base at V and 0 bases at J, with 10 bases between the two ends. The CDR3 has 16 amino acids. CDR3 bases: TGTGCCAGCAGCGTAAGGGGGAACGCGAACACCGGGGAGCTGTTTTTT. Its translation: CASSVRGNANTGELFF.